Each of the 14 T cell receptor beta chains below was sequenced from the same sample in a study of shared clonotypes between healthy human individuals. Here immunoSEQ multiplex PCR was the method, and the copy in TCRdb shows in-frame clones only, minus some. The sample contains under 2.5 million clones, around 92% of which appear only once. The sample consisted of naive CD4+ T cells from PBMCs. Subset described: CD45RA+ positively selected. The receptor set was obtained from a man aged 18 to 29 in good health. Some clones in this sample may be carry-over from other donors' samples.

CDR3 sequence: CASSDTSGNTIYF. DNA of the CDR3: TGTGCCAGCTCAGACACCTCTGGAAACACCATATATTTT. The V call is TRBV7-9, the J call TRBJ1-3, with D hard to call. The CDR3 consists of 13 residues. Germline assignment: CDR1 SEHNR and CDR2 FQNEAQ (reference sequence). V was shortened by 8 bases and J by 0 bases, with 8 bases between the two germline ends.

J is TRBJ2-7 and V is TRBV18, with a possible D match to TRBD1 (5 bases). The CDR3 is 12 amino acids. Germline V gives CDR1 KGHSH, CDR2 LQKENI. The V end lost 2 bases, the J end lost 6 bases, and 8 bases lay between the germline ends. CDR3 nucleotides: TGTGCCAGCTCACCAGTGGGGCTCGAGCAGTACTTC. Residues: CASSPVGLEQYF.

The gene calls are TRBV5-1 and TRBJ2-1; maybe TRBD2 (6 bases). This CDR3 region has 17 residues. Germline V gene sequence: CDR1 SGHRS, CDR2 YFSETQ. The ends were cut back, 4 bases at V and 6 bases at J, with 23 bases in the middle. CDR3 DNA sequence: TGCGCCAGCAGCCGAGGTGCGTCGGGAGATTGGGCCAATGAGCAGTTCTTC. Translated, it gives CASSRGASGDWANEQFF.

The chain combines TRBV27 with TRBJ2-7; D could derive from TRBD1 or TRBD2 (7 bases each). Germline values: CDR1 MNHEY, CDR2 SMNVEV (reference sequence). V shed 5 bases and J shed 5 bases, with 16 bases lying between them. CDR3 size: 14 residues. CDR3 in DNA: TGTGCCAGCAGTATCGCAGGGGGGGATGACGAGCAGTACTTC. Translating it yields CASSIAGGDDEQYF.

This chain connects TRBV28 to TRBJ2-3; D unclear. CDR3 size: 13 residues. CDR1 and CDR2 (germline): MDHEN, SYDVKM. V lost 5 bases to trimming and J lost 2 bases, with 8 bases between them. CDR3 in DNA: TGTGCCAGCAGTCTTCCGAACACAGATACGCAGTATTTT. This codes for CASSLPNTDTQYF.

This clone was seen once. The rearrangement links TRBV27 to TRBJ2-7; no clear D. V was pared by 5 bases and J by 7 bases, with 15 bases between. The CDR3 is made up of 13 amino acids. The germline V gene has CDR1 MNHEY and CDR2 SMNVEV (reference sequence). As DNA, the CDR3 is TGTGCCAGCAGTAGACCCCTCCAAATGGAGCAGTACTTC. As protein: CASSRPLQMEQYF.

CDR3 nucleotide sequence: TGCGCCAGCAGCTTTCTGTCCGGACCAGGTGTGGAGACCCAGTACTTC. This sequence encodes CASSFLSGPGVETQYF. The V and J genes are TRBV5-1 and TRBJ2-5; D remains ambiguous. This CDR3 has 16 amino acids. V was shortened by 2 bases and J by 5 bases, with 19 bases between the two germline ends. Germline values: CDR1 SGHRS, CDR2 YFSETQ. The variable domain in full, with the rest retrieved from reference TRBV5-1 and TRBJ2-5, is KAGVTQTPRYLIKTRGQQVTLSCSPISGHRSVSWYQQTPGQGLQFLFEYFSETQRNKGNFPGRFSGRQFSNSRSEMNVSTLELGDSALYLCASSFLSGPGVETQYFGPGTRLLVL.

To note about this clone: This sample also contains other DNA sequences that code for the same CDR3. The genes are TRBV7-8 and TRBJ1-1, with unresolved D. The CDR3 has 14 amino acids. V was cut by 2 bases and J by 1 base, with 8 bases left in between. CDR1 and CDR2 (germline): SGHVS, FQNEAQ. The CDR3 nucleotides are TGTGCCAGCAGCTTACGGCCAGGGAACACTGAAGCTTTCTTT. Its protein is CASSLRPGNTEAFF. The full variable domain, in which reference TRBV7-8 and TRBJ1-1 provide the parts outside the CDR3, is GAGVSQSPRYKVAKRGQDVALRCDPISGHVSLFWYQQALGQGPEFLTYFQNEAQLDKSGLPSDRFFAERPEGSVSTLKIQRTQQEDSAVYLCASSLRPGNTEAFFGQGTRLTVV.

The chain employs TRBV5-1 and TRBJ2-1; 8 bases line up with TRBD2. The germline V gene has CDR1 SGHRS and CDR2 YFSETQ. This CDR3 has 16 amino acids. V was pared by 0 bases and J by 0 bases, with 2 bases of the junction left unmatched. The CDR3 spells CASSLGGRLSYNEQFF. The CDR3 DNA sequence: TGCGCCAGCAGCTTGGGCGGGAGGCTCTCCTACAATGAGCAGTTCTTC.

V and J are TRBV5-4 and TRBJ1-4; D call uncertain. In germline, CDR1 is SGHNT, CDR2 YYREEE (reference sequence). The CDR3 is 15 amino acids. Trimming removed 4 bases at V and 5 bases at J, with 15 bases between. The CDR3 DNA sequence: TGTGCCAGCAGCACACGTCTTGGCGAGAATGAAAAACTGTTTTTT. It translates to CASSTRLGENEKLFF.

The rearrangement uses TRBV5-1 and TRBJ2-1; TRBD2 might be the D (6 bases). V gave up 5 bases and J gave up 2 bases, with 11 bases separating them. Per the germline V gene, CDR1 is SGHRS and CDR2 is YFSETQ. This CDR3 is 14 amino acids long. This CDR3 reads CASSREVPYNEQFF. The DNA for the CDR3 is TGCGCCAGCAGTAGGGAGGTCCCCTACAATGAGCAGTTCTTC.

This chain links TRBV7-2 with TRBJ2-7, with 10 bases that match TRBD1. The CDR3 contains 15 residues. Germline V gives CDR1 SGHTA, CDR2 FQGNSA. With 5 bases clipped from V and 2 bases from J, the junction kept 6 bases outside the gene matches. CDR3: CASSNTGTGAYEQYF. In DNA, the CDR3 is TGTGCCAGCAGCAACACCGGGACAGGGGCCTACGAGCAGTACTTC.

This rearrangement joins TRBV7-2 to TRBJ2-7; no firm D call. Trimming took off 2 bases at V and 7 bases at J, with 12 bases between the two ends. CDR3 size: 13 residues. From germline, CDR1 is SGHTA and CDR2 FQGNSA. The CDR3 sequence: CASSLFRGEEQYF. The CDR3 DNA sequence: TGTGCCAGCAGCTTATTTCGAGGTGAGGAGCAGTACTTC.

This clone occurred once. The gene calls are TRBV5-1 and TRBJ2-3, with 13 bases lining up with TRBD2. Unmatched junction bases numbered 5, after V lost 0 bases and J lost 4 bases. CDR3 length: 17 amino acids. Per germline, CDR1 SGHRS and CDR2 YFSETQ. The DNA for the CDR3 is TGCGCCAGCAGCTTGGGGACTAGCGGGAGATCCCCAGATACGCAGTATTTT. Its translation: CASSLGTSGRSPDTQYF. The full variable domain, rest sourced from reference TRBV5-1 and TRBJ2-3, is KAGVTQTPRYLIKTRGQQVTLSCSPISGHRSVSWYQQTPGQGLQFLFEYFSETQRNKGNFPGRFSGRQFSNSRSEMNVSTLELGDSALYLCASSLGTSGRSPDTQYFGPGTRLTVL.